Presented here are 7 T cell receptor beta chains from one specimen sequenced in a study of chemoradiotherapy in HPV16-positive cancers. The method was immunoSEQ multiplex PCR; TCRdb's version includes in-frame clones alone and lacks a portion of them. Of fewer than 15,000 clones listed, approximately 90% are singletons. The sequencing here drew on blood, taken from a patient who underwent chemoradiotherapy. The receptor source for this set is a human donor with HPV-associated anogenital cancer.

The chain couples TRBV18 to TRBJ2-1; 7 bases map to TRBD1. Germline values: CDR1 KGHSH, CDR2 LQKENI. The CDR3 is 15 amino acids. V lost 10 bases and J lost 6; bases outside the gene matches: 15. CDR3 bases: TGTGCCACCTCGACCCTCGGGACAGAGGTCAATGAGCAGTTCTTC. This encodes CATSTLGTEVNEQFF.

V is TRBV11-3 and J is TRBJ1-4, with D possibly matching TRBD1 (6 bases). Trimming removed 5 bases at V and 8 bases at J, with 15 bases between. This CDR3 contains 14 residues. Germline V gives CDR1 SGHNT, CDR2 YENEEA. CDR3 sequence reads: CASSRTGFEEKLFF. The CDR3 DNA follows: TGTGCCAGCAGCCGAACAGGGTTTGAGGAAAAACTGTTTTTT.

The chain joins TRBV6-1 to TRBJ1-1; D perhaps matches TRBD1 (5 bases). CDR1 MNHNS and CDR2 SASEGT come from the germline V gene. With 4 bases removed from V and 4 bases from J, the gap between germline ends came to 16 bases. There are 15 residues in the CDR3. The CDR3 bases are TGTGCCAGCAGTGTCGACAGTGGGGGTAGCACTGAAGCTTTCTTT. Translated: CASSVDSGGSTEAFF.

V usage is TRBV5-6 and J usage is TRBJ2-4; D may be TRBD2 (6 bases). Trimming stripped 4 bases from V and 4 bases from J, with 15 bases between. CDR1 and CDR2 from the germline V gene are SGHDT and YYEEEE. The CDR3 runs 15 residues. CDR3: CASSGMPGLKNIQYF. CDR3 bases: TGTGCCAGCAGCGGGATGCCGGGACTTAAAAACATTCAGTACTTC. The full variable domain, in which reference TRBV5-6 and TRBJ2-4 provide the parts outside the CDR3, is DAGVTQSPTHLIKTRGQQVTLRCSPKSGHDTVSWYQQALGQGPQFIFQYYEEEERQRGNFPDRFSGHQFPNYSSELNVNALLLGDSALYLCASSGMPGLKNIQYFGAGTRLSVL.

The rearrangement uses TRBV18 and TRBJ2-7, with 8 bases matching TRBD2. Germline V gene data show CDR1 as KGHSH and CDR2 as LQKENI. V was clipped by 5 bases and J by 6 bases; unmatched bases: 18. The CDR3 is 17 residues long. CDR3 amino acids: CASSSDRTGGPGREQYF. CDR3 coding DNA: TGTGCCAGCTCATCGGACAGAACGGGGGGGCCAGGTCGCGAGCAGTACTTC.

This clone has only one observation. Other DNA sequences of this sample code for an identical CDR3. The chain recombines TRBV7-2 with TRBJ1-6; 8 positions match TRBD1. This CDR3 has 14 amino acids. Losses at the gene ends were 6 bases for V and 7 bases for J; bases not matched to a gene: 5. The germline V gene encodes CDR1 SGHTA and CDR2 FQGNSA. CDR3 nucleotides: TGTGCCAGCAGACAGGGGGTGGGGAATTCACCCCTCCACTTT. Its translation is CASRQGVGNSPLHF.

The J gene is TRBJ1-1, the V gene TRBV4-3; tentative D call: TRBD1 (6 bases). The germline gives CDR1 LGHNA, CDR2 YSLEER. Trimming took 5 bases from V and 2 from J, leaving 18 bases between them. The CDR3 spans 16 residues. The CDR3 spells CASSDEIRTENTEAFF. The CDR3 DNA is TGCGCCAGCAGCGACGAAATTAGGACAGAAAACACTGAAGCTTTCTTT.